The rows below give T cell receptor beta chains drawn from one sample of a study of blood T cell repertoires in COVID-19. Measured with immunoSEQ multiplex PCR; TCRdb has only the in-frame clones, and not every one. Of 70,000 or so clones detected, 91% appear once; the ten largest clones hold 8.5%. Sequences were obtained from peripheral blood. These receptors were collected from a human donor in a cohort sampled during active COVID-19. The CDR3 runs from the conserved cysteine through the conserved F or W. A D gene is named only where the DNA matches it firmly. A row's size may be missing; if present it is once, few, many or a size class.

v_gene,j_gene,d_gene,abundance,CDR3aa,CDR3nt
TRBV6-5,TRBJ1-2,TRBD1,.,CASSYSRDSYGYTF,TGTGCCAGCAGTTACTCCCGGGACAGCTATGGCTACACCTTC
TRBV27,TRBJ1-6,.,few,CASRDSHISPLHF,TGTGCCAGCAGGGACAGTCACATTTCACCCCTCCACTTT
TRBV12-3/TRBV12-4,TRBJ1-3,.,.,CASIGAPTHTIYF,TGTGCCAGCATAGGGGCCCCGACCCACACCATATATTTT
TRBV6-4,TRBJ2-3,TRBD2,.,CASSPVGGATTDTQYF,TGTGCCAGCAGCCCCGTCGGGGGGGCCACCACAGATACGCAGTATTTT
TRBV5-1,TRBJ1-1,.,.,CASSLVGGRGRTEAFF,TGCGCCAGCAGCTTGGTGGGGGGGCGCGGGAGAACTGAAGCTTTCTTT
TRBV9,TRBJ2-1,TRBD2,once,CASSGGLAGIDEQFF,TGTGCCAGCAGCGGGGGACTAGCGGGGATCGATGAGCAGTTCTTC
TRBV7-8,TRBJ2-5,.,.,CASSLESLPQDTLAWGTQYF,TGTGCCAGCAGCTTAGAAAGCCTCCCCCAGGACACCCTCGCCTGGGGGACCCAGTACTTC
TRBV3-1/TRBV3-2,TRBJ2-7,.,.,CASSQSSYEQYF,TGTGCCAGCAGCCAGAGCTCCTACGAGCAGTACTTC
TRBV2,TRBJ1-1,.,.,CASSGVRGTEAFF,TGTGCCAGCAGTGGGGTCCGGGGCACTGAAGCTTTCTTT
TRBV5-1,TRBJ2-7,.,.,CASSREGAYEQYF,TGCGCCAGCAGCAGGGAGGGGGCCTACGAGCAGTACTTC
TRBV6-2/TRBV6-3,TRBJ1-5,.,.,CASSYSKLPGGNQPQHF,TGTGCCAGCAGTTACTCGAAGCTCCCGGGGGGCAATCAGCCCCAGCATTTT
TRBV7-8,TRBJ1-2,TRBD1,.,CASSLWDTTGGNYGYTF,TGTGCCAGCAGCCTATGGGACACGACAGGGGGTAACTATGGCTACACCTTC
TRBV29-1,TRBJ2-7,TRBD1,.,CSAEGGRYEQYF,TGCAGCGCAGAAGGGGGCCGCTACGAGCAGTACTTC
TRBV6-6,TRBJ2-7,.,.,CASTPTGNGGEQYF,TGTGCCAGCACCCCGACCGGGAATGGTGGCGAGCAGTACTTC
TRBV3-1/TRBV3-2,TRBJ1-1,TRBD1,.,CASSQDQGVNTEAFF,TGTGCCAGCAGCCAAGATCAGGGGGTGAACACTGAAGCTTTCTTT
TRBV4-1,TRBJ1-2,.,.,CASSQVPGGLKTANYGYTF,TGCGCCAGCAGCCAAGTTCCAGGAGGCCTCAAGACGGCTAACTATGGCTACACCTTC
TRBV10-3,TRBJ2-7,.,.,CAISEGVGTFNHEQYF,TGTGCCATCAGTGAAGGCGTTGGGACATTCAACCACGAGCAGTACTTC
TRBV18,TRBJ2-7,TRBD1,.,CASSSQRGLVYEQYF,TGTGCCAGCTCAAGTCAAAGGGGGCTTGTCTACGAGCAGTACTTC
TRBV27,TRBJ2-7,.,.,CASSLGTTYEQYF,TGTGCCAGCAGTTTAGGGACAACCTACGAGCAGTACTTC
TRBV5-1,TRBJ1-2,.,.,CASSLGPTEQGANYGYTF,TGCGCCAGCAGCTTGGGTCCCACGGAACAGGGAGCTAACTATGGCTACACCTTC
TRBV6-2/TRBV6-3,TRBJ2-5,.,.,CASSYVEAKSQETQYF,TGTGCCAGCAGTTACGTAGAGGCCAAATCCCAAGAGACCCAGTACTTC
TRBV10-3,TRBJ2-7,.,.,CAISTPRGTGDEQYF,TGTGCCATCAGTACTCCCCGGGGTACGGGGGACGAGCAGTACTTC
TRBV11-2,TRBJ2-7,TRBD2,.,CASSLDVALAGGSALYEQYF,TGTGCCAGCAGCTTAGACGTGGCTCTAGCGGGGGGCTCCGCCCTCTACGAGCAGTACTTC
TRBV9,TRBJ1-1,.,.,CASSVTGNTEAFF,TGTGCCAGCAGCGTAACAGGGAACACTGAAGCTTTCTTT
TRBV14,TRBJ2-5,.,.,CASSQGLQETQYF,TGTGCCAGCAGCCAAGGTTTACAAGAGACCCAGTACTTC